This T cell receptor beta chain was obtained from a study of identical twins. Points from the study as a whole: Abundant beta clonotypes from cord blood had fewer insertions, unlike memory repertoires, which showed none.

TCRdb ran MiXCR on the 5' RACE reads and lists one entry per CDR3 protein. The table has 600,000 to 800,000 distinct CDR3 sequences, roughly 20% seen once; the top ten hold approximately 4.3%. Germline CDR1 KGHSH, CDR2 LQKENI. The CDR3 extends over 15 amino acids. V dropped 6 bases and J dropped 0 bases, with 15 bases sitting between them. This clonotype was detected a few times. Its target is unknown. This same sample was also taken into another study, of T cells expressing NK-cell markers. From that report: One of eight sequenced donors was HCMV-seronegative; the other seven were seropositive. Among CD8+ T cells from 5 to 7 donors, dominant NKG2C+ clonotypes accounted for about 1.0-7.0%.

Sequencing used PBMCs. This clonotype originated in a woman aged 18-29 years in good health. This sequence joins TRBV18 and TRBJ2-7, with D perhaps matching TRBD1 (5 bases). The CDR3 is CASSPTRVSSYEQYF. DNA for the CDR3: TGTGCCAGCTCGCCGACCAGGGTGAGCTCCTACGAGCAGTACTTC.